Listed here are 23 T cell receptor beta chains from one sample, sequenced in a study of blood T cell repertoires in COVID-19. The protocol was immunoSEQ multiplex PCR, while the TCRdb copy is restricted to in-frame clones and leaves out a portion. Of about 270,000 clones in the sample, approximately 82% were seen once. The sequenced material came from peripheral blood. The source is a woman aged 18-29 years with acute or convalescent COVID-19.

The gene calls are TRBV5-1 and TRBJ2-3; 11 bases agree with TRBD2. Trimming cost V 3 bases and J 4 bases; bases outside gene matches: 7. The V gene's germline CDR1 is SGHRS and CDR2 YFSETQ. CDR3 length: 16 amino acids. The CDR3 DNA reads as TGCGCCAGCAGCTCCCTAACTAGCGGGAGAGCAGATACGCAGTATTTT. Residues: CASSSLTSGRADTQYF.

The rearrangement uses TRBV19 and TRBJ2-5; perhaps TRBD1 as D (5 bases). The CDR3 contains 13 residues. The ends were cut back, 5 bases at V and 6 bases at J, with 13 bases in the middle. Germline V gene data show CDR1 as LNHDA and CDR2 as SQIVND (reference sequence). CDR3 DNA sequence: TGTGCCAGTAGTGCCCAGGGTAAGAAGACCCAGTACTTC. This gives the protein CASSAQGKKTQYF.

The J gene is TRBJ1-2, the V gene TRBV18; TRBD1 agrees at 7 bases. This CDR3 spans 14 amino acids. The germline gives CDR1 KGHSH, CDR2 LQKENI. Unmatched junction bases numbered 8, after V lost 4 bases and J lost 6 bases. CDR3 protein: CASSQEQGLDGYTF. The CDR3 coding sequence is TGTGCCAGCTCACAAGAACAGGGGTTGGATGGCTACACCTTC.

The chain uses TRBV6-1 and TRBJ2-7; tentatively, D is TRBD2 (6 bases). The CDR3 extends over 13 amino acids. V dropped 0 bases and J dropped 12 bases, with 15 bases sitting between them. Germline CDR1 and CDR2: MNHNS and SASEGT. CDR3 nucleotide sequence: TGTGCCAGCAGTGAAGCAACTAGCTATAGGATGTACTTC. It translates to CASSEATSYRMYF.

Points on this clone: Distinct nucleotide sequences in the sample also encode this CDR3. This rearrangement joins TRBV20-1 to TRBJ2-7; D perhaps matches TRBD2 (5 bases). Germline V gene sequence: CDR1 DFQATT, CDR2 SNEGSKA (reference sequence). This CDR3 contains 14 residues. V dropped 3 bases and J dropped 0 bases, with 12 bases sitting between them. The CDR3 nucleotides are TGCAGTGCTAGTCCTACGGGGAGCTCCTACGAGCAGTACTTC. Translation: CSASPTGSSYEQYF.

The chain joins TRBV30 to TRBJ2-1; maybe TRBD2 (7 bases). The CDR3 is made up of 15 amino acids. The V gene's germline CDR1 is GTSNPN and CDR2 SVGIG (reference sequence). Trimming pared 0 bases from V and 2 bases from J, leaving 11 bases between. DNA for the CDR3: TGTGCCTGGAGTGTCTGGGAGGGGGCCTACAATGAGCAGTTCTTC. Translating it yields CAWSVWEGAYNEQFF.

The chain is built from TRBV10-3 and TRBJ1-2, with 9 positions matching TRBD1. The CDR3 has 13 amino acids. Germline V lookup: CDR1 ENHRY, CDR2 SYGVKD. Germline trimming cut 11 bases from V and 6 bases from J; bases unmatched to any gene: 10. CDR3 bases: TGTGCCGCAACCGGGACAGGGACGAATGGCTACACCTTC. This gives the protein CAATGTGTNGYTF.

The sample holds a few counts of this clone. This chain connects TRBV6-4 to TRBJ1-2; D is perhaps TRBD1 (5 bases). The V and J ends lost 2 bases and 7 bases respectively, with 11 bases between them. The CDR3 extends over 13 amino acids. Per the germline V gene, CDR1 is MRHNA and CDR2 is SNTAGT. The CDR3 region has the DNA TGTGCCAGCAGTGACAGGGGTTCGGCTGGCTACACCTTC. Protein sequence: CASSDRGSAGYTF.

This clone was recorded once. The V and J genes are TRBV14 and TRBJ2-7; 7 bases line up with TRBD1. Germline CDR1 reads SGHDN; CDR2 reads FVKESK. V shed 0 bases and J 5 bases; nucleotides not matched to a gene: 10. The CDR3 has 16 amino acids. CDR3 nucleotides: TGTGCCAGCAGCCAAGATTGGGGGCTAGGGGGCGACGAGCAGTACTTC. Translating gives CASSQDWGLGGDEQYF.

The V and J genes are TRBV30 and TRBJ2-2; no clear D gene. With 2 bases removed from V and 1 base from J, the gap between germline ends came to 8 bases. CDR3 length equals 14 residues. CDR1 and CDR2 from the germline V gene are GTSNPN and SVGIG (reference sequence). The CDR3 protein is CAWSPFRNTGELFF. The CDR3, as DNA: TGTGCCTGGAGTCCCTTTCGGAACACCGGGGAGCTGTTTTTT. The complete variable domain, with remaining parts taken from reference TRBV30 and TRBJ2-2, reads SQTIHQWPATLVQPVGSPLSLECTVEGTSNPNLYWYRQAAGRGLQLLFYSVGIGQISSEVPQNLSASRPQDRQFILSSKKLLLSDSGFYLCAWSPFRNTGELFFGEGSRLTVL.

V and J are TRBV30 and TRBJ2-3; the match to TRBD1 covers 8 bases. Trimming removed 5 bases from V and 2 bases from J; junction bases left unmatched: 9. This CDR3 is 15 amino acids long. Germline CDR1 is GTSNPN and CDR2 is SVGIG (reference sequence). CDR3 in DNA: TGTGCCTGGTCAGGGGGCCATACCGACACAGATACGCAGTATTTT. Translating gives CAWSGGHTDTDTQYF.

The chain is built from TRBV4-3 and TRBJ1-5; 7 bases map to TRBD1. V shed 2 bases and J 4 bases; nucleotides not matched to a gene: 5. There are 15 residues in the CDR3. The germline CDR1 and CDR2 sequences are LGHNA and YSLEER. CDR3 loop: CASSQRTGSNQPQHF. CDR3 DNA: TGCGCCAGCAGCCAAAGGACAGGATCTAATCAGCCCCAGCATTTT.

J is TRBJ2-5 and V is TRBV19; weak D call: TRBD1 (6 bases). This CDR3 comprises 12 residues. Trimming took 2 bases from V and 5 from J, leaving 6 bases between them. Germline CDR1 is LNHDA and CDR2 is SQIVND (reference sequence). CDR3 sequence: CASSITGETQYF. The CDR3 nucleotides are TGTGCCAGTAGTATAACAGGGGAGACCCAGTACTTC.

A single count supports this clone. The rearrangement uses TRBV19 and TRBJ2-7; maybe TRBD1 (6 bases). The germline CDR1 and CDR2 sequences are LNHDA and SQIVND (reference sequence). The V end lost 0 bases, the J end lost 3 bases, and 12 bases lay between the germline ends. The CDR3 covers 15 residues. The CDR3 is CASSIEGDIYYEQYF. The CDR3 DNA follows: TGTGCCAGTAGTATAGAGGGGGACATATACTACGAGCAGTACTTC.

This chain connects TRBV7-2 to TRBJ2-2; TRBD2 might be the D (6 bases). Trimming took off 3 bases at V and 1 base at J, with 9 bases between the two ends. From germline, CDR1 is SGHTA and CDR2 FQGNSA. There are 15 residues in the CDR3. CDR3 in amino acids: CASSFQGGNTGELFF. The CDR3 nucleotides are TGTGCCAGCAGCTTCCAGGGAGGGAACACCGGGGAGCTGTTTTTT.

This clone has a handful of counts. The chain carries TRBV3-1 (or the pseudogene TRBV3-2) and TRBJ2-7; TRBD2 aligns across 14 bases. The CDR3 loop spans 14 amino acids. The germline V gene has CDR1 LGHDT and CDR2 YNNKEL (reference sequence). Trimming removed 4 bases from V and 4 bases from J; junction bases left unmatched: 0. The CDR3 DNA reads as TGTGCCAGCAGCCGGACTAGCGGGAGGTACGAGCAGTACTTC. Its protein product is CASSRTSGRYEQYF.

This chain uses TRBV29-1 with TRBJ2-5, with 9 bases identical to TRBD1. Trimming cost V 7 bases and J 2 bases; bases outside gene matches: 5. There are 13 residues in the CDR3. Germline CDR1 and CDR2: SQVTM and ANQGSEA. This CDR3 is CSAYRGRQETQYF. The CDR3 nucleotides are TGCAGCGCATACAGGGGGCGGCAAGAGACCCAGTACTTC.

This chain uses TRBV7-2 with TRBJ1-2; maybe TRBD1 (5 bases). Germline values: CDR1 SGHTA, CDR2 FQGNSA. The CDR3 is 12 residues long. V lost 6 bases to trimming and J lost 8 bases, with 13 bases between them. The chain's CDR3 is CASSQGFEGYTF. CDR3 bases: TGTGCCAGCAGTCAGGGTTTTGAGGGCTACACCTTC.

This clone appeared once. V and J are TRBV5-1 and TRBJ2-5; 9 positions agree with TRBD2. The germline CDR1 and CDR2 sequences are SGHRS and YFSETQ. This CDR3 contains 16 residues. Losses at the gene ends were 1 base for V and 6 bases for J; bases not matched to a gene: 10. The CDR3 here is CASSLSLAGSGKTQYF. CDR3 DNA sequence: TGCGCCAGCAGCTTGAGTCTAGCGGGAAGCGGAAAGACCCAGTACTTC.

V is TRBV15 and J is TRBJ2-7; TRBD1 agrees at 8 bases. Trimming at V came to 5 bases and at J to 3 bases, leaving 9 bases not matched to a gene. The CDR3 is 15 amino acids. From germline, CDR1 is LNHNV and CDR2 YYDKDF (reference sequence). CDR3 sequence reads: CATSHGTGTNYEQYF. The CDR3 nucleotides are TGTGCCACCAGCCATGGGACAGGAACAAACTACGAGCAGTACTTC.

The chain employs TRBV5-6 and TRBJ1-4, with 7 bases lining up with TRBD1. With V trimmed by 1 base and J by 3 bases, 12 bases remained unmatched. CDR3 length: 18 residues. Germline-derived CDR1 and CDR2 are SGHDT and YYEEEE. The CDR3 sequence is CASSLLVSTGTANEKLFF. DNA for the CDR3: TGTGCCAGCAGCTTGTTAGTCAGCACGGGGACAGCTAATGAAAAACTGTTTTTT.

The chain couples TRBV6-5 to TRBJ2-5; TRBD1 aligns across 7 bases. Germline values: CDR1 MNHEY, CDR2 SVGAGI. The CDR3 totals 12 residues. V was clipped by 8 bases and J by 5 bases; unmatched bases: 5. For the CDR3, the DNA is TGTGCCAGCTGGACAGGTTTTGAGACCCAGTACTTC. Its translation: CASWTGFETQYF.

The chain combines TRBV27 with TRBJ2-7, with D possibly being TRBD2 (5 bases). Between the trimmed V and J ends, which lost 2 bases and 5 bases, there was a span of 13 bases. Germline values: CDR1 MNHEY, CDR2 SMNVEV (reference sequence). The CDR3 spans 14 residues. In DNA form, the CDR3 reads TGTGCCAGCAGTTTAGGGCTAGCAGGCCACGAGCAGTACTTC. This sequence encodes CASSLGLAGHEQYF.